This TCR beta chain was captured in a study of OX40 agonist ivuxolimab in advanced cancers. Study-wide context: Patients received ivuxolimab, an intravenous treatment, every 2 weeks at 0.01 to 10 mg/kg. Patients receiving dose escalation had hepatocellular carcinoma, melanoma, renal cell or head and neck cancer. Subjects had a mean age of around 60 years, with a range of roughly 20 to 79; roughly 83% were male.

CDR3 length: 15 residues. Germline CDR1 is MNHNY and CDR2 is SVGAGI (reference sequence). Trimming removed 4 bases from V and 2 bases from J; junction bases left unmatched: 2. Here immunoSEQ multiplex PCR was the method, and the copy in TCRdb shows in-frame clones only, minus some. The sample holds about 83,000 clones, about 90% seen once. The receptor's source is an adult with an advanced solid tumor such as melanoma, head and neck, liver or kidney cancer. The chain is built from TRBV6-6 and TRBJ2-3, with 11 bases that match TRBD1. The sequencing used CD4+ or CD8+ T cells sorted from blood, collected in a trial of the OX40 agonist ivuxolimab. DNA of the CDR3: TGTGCCAGCAGTTGGGACAGGGGGGACACAGATACGCAGTATTTT. Encoded protein: CASSWDRGDTDTQYF.